The rows below give T cell receptor beta chains drawn from one sample of a study of T cell responses to AZD1222 COVID-19 vaccine. Assay: immunoSEQ multiplex PCR; the TCRdb copy retains only in-frame clones and omits some. Of 55,000 to 70,000 clones in the sample, more than 70% were seen once. The sample here was peripheral blood, taken on day 0 of AZD1222 vaccination. These receptors all come from an adult in good health. Each CDR3 is given with its conserved first and last residue. A D gene is named only where the DNA matches it firmly. Some rows mark clone size as missing; the rest say once, few, many or name a class of expanded clone.

J: TRBJ1-2
V: TRBV25-1
size: NA
D: NA
DNA: TGTGCCAGCAGTAAGGAGGGGGAAGTCTATGGCTACACCTTC
CDR3: CASSKEGEVYGYTF

J: TRBJ2-3
V: TRBV10-1
size: NA
D: NA
DNA: TGCGCCAGCAGTAAGGACAGCGGGGTCAGGGATACGCAGTATTTT
CDR3: CASSKDSGVRDTQYF

J: TRBJ2-7
V: TRBV5-4
size: few
D: NA
DNA: TGTGCCAGCAGCTTCGGGGGACACTACGAGCAGTACTTC
CDR3: CASSFGGHYEQYF

J: TRBJ2-2
V: TRBV11-3
size: NA
D: TRBD2
DNA: TGTGCCAGCAGCCATAGCGGGGGGGCCCGGACCGGGGAGCTGTTTTTT
CDR3: CASSHSGGARTGELFF

J: TRBJ2-6
V: TRBV18
size: NA
D: TRBD1
DNA: TGTGCCAGCTCACCCCCGGGACAGGGAACCTCTGGGGCCAACGTCCTGACTTTC
CDR3: CASSPPGQGTSGANVLTF

J: TRBJ2-7
V: TRBV5-1
size: NA
D: NA
DNA: TGCGCCAGCAGCATACTTACCAGCCCCTACGAGCAGTACTTC
CDR3: CASSILTSPYEQYF

J: TRBJ1-2
V: TRBV9
size: NA
D: TRBD1
DNA: TGTGCCAGCAGCGTATCGACAGGGGAATATGGCTACACCTTC
CDR3: CASSVSTGEYGYTF

J: TRBJ2-3
V: TRBV30
size: NA
D: TRBD2
DNA: TGTGCCTGGAGTGTTTTCGGGGGGAACACAGATACGCAGTATTTT
CDR3: CAWSVFGGNTDTQYF

J: TRBJ1-1
V: TRBV28
size: NA
D: TRBD1
DNA: TGTGCCAGCAGTGAAGGACAGGGGGTAGGAGGGACTGAAGCTTTCTTT
CDR3: CASSEGQGVGGTEAFF

J: TRBJ2-5
V: TRBV7-2
size: NA
D: TRBD2
DNA: TGTGCCAGCAGATACGACCTAGCGGGGCACCAAGAGACCCAGTACTTC
CDR3: CASRYDLAGHQETQYF

J: TRBJ2-3
V: TRBV5-1
size: once
D: NA
DNA: TGCGCCAGCAGCTTGGAGGGAGATACGCAGTATTTT
CDR3: CASSLEGDTQYF